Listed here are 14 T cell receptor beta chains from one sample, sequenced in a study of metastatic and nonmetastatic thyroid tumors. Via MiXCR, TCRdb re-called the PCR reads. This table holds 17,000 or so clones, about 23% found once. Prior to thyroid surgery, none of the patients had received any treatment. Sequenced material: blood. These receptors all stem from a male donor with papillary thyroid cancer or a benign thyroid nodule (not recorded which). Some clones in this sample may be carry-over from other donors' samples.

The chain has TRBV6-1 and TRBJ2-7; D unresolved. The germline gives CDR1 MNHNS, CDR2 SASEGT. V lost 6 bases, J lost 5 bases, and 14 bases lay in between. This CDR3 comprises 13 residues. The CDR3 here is CASRRRPPDEQYF. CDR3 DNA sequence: TGTGCCAGCAGGCGACGACCCCCCGACGAGCAGTACTTC.

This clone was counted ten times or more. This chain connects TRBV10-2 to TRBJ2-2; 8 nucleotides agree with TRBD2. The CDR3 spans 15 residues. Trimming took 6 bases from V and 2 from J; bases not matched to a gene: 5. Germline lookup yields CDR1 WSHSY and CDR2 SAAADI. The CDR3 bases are TGCGCCAGCAGGAGGACTAGCCTAAACACCGGGGAGCTGTTTTTT. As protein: CASRRTSLNTGELFF.

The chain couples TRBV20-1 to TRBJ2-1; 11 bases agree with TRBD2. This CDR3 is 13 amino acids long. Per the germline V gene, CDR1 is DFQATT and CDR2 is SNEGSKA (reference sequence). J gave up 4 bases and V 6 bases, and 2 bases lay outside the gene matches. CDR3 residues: CSARTSGYNEQFF. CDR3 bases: TGCAGTGCCCGGACTAGCGGGTACAATGAGCAGTTCTTC.

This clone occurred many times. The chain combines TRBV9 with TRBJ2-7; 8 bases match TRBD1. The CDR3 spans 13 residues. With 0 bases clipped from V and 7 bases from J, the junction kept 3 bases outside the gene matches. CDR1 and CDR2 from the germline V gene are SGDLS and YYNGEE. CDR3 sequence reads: CASSVGRTGEQYF. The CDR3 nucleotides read TGTGCCAGCAGCGTAGGACGGACAGGGGAGCAGTACTTC.

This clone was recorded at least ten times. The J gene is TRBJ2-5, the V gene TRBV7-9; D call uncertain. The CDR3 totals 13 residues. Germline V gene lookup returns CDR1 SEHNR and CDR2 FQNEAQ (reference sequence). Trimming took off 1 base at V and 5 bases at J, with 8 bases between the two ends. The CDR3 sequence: CASSLGFGETQYF. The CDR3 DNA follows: TGTGCCAGCAGCTTAGGGTTCGGGGAGACCCAGTACTTC.

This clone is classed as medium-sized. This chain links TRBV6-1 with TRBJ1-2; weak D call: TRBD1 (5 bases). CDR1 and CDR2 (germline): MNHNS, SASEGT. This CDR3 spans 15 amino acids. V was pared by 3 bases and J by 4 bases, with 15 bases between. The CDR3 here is CASSDWGGLGYGYTF. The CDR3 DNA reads TGTGCCAGCAGTGATTGGGGGGGACTTGGCTATGGCTACACCTTC.

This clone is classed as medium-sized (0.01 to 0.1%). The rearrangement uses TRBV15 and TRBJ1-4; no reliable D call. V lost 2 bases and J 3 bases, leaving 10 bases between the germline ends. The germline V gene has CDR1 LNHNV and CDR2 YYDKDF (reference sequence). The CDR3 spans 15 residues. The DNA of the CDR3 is TGTGCCACCAGCAGAACCGGGATATCTAATGAAAAACTGTTTTTT. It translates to CATSRTGISNEKLFF.

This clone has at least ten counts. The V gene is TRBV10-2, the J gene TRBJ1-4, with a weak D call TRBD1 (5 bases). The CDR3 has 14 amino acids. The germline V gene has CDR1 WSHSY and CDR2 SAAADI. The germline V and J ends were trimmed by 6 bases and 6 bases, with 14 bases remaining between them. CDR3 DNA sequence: TGCGCCAGCAGCGAGGTTTTGGGGGATGAAAAACTGTTTTTT. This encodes CASSEVLGDEKLFF.

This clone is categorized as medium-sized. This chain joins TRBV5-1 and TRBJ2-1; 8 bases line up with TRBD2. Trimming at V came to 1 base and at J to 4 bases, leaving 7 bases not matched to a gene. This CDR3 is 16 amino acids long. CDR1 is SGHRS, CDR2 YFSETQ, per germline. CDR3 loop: CASSLIGGDSYNEQFF. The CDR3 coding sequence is TGCGCCAGCAGCTTGATCGGGGGGGACTCTTACAATGAGCAGTTCTTC.

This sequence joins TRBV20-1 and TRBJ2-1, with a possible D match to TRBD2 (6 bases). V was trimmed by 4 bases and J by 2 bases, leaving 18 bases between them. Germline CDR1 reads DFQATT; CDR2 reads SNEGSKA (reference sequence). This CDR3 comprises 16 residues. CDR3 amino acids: CSANRGGTIPYNEQFF. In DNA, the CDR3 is TGCAGTGCTAATAGGGGCGGGACGATCCCCTACAATGAGCAGTTCTTC.

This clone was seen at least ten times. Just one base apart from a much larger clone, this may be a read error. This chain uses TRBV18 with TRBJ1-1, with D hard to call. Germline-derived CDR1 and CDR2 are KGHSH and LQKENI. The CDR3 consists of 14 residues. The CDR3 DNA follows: TGTGCCGGCTCACCAGGAGCGGGGAACACTGAAGCTTTCTTT. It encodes CAGSPGAGNTEAFF.

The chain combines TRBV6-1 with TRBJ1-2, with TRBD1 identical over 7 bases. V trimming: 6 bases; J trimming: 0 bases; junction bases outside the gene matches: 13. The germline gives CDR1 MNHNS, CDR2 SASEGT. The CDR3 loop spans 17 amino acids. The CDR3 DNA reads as TGTGCCAGCAGCAAAGGGGCCAGGGGGATTTCTAACTATGGCTACACCTTC. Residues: CASSKGARGISNYGYTF.

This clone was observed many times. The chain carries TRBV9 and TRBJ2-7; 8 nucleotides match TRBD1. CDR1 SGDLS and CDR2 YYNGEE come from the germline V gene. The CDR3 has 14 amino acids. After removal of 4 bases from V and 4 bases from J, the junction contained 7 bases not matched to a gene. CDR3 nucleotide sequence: TGTGCCAGCAGCCCTGGGGACAGGTTTTACGAGCAGTACTTC. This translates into CASSPGDRFYEQYF.

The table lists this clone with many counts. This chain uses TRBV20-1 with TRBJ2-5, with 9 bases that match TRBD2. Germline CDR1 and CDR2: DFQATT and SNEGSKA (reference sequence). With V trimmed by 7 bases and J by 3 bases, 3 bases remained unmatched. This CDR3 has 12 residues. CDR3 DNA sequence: TGCAGTGAATTAGCGGGGGAAGAGACCCAGTACTTC. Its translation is CSELAGEETQYF.